This T cell receptor beta chain was retrieved from a study of Graves' ophthalmopathy and Graves' hyperthyroidism (dated by TCRdb to the late 2010s). Notes on the research overall: Peripheral blood was collected at initial diagnosis, prior to any treatment. The independent validation cohort included about 19 hyperthyroidism patients plus 17 patients who later progressed from hyperthyroidism to ophthalmopathy. Once sampling was done, hyperthyroidism patients were given methimazole at a starting dose of 30 mg daily, while ophthalmopathy patients were given high-dose intravenous methylprednisolone. To tell Graves' ophthalmopathy apart from Graves' hyperthyroidism, and to predict which patients would progress to ophthalmopathy, the study relied on TCR beta repertoire signatures. The 100 or so discovery patients were randomly divided into training and test sets at a 7:3 ratio. T-cell repertoires of thyroid tissue and blood were compared in about 6 hyperthyroidism patients. To explore V-J signatures that distinguish ophthalmopathy from hyperthyroidism, a discovery set of about 99 patients was enrolled, made up of more than 40 with ophthalmopathy and fewer than 60 with stable hyperthyroidism. In total, approximately 140 blood samples were TCR-sequenced: 43 ophthalmopathy, some 80 hyperthyroidism and roughly 17 hyperthyroidism-to-ophthalmopathy patients.

In the case of this clonotype: No cognate antigen has been identified for it. Per-base quality was not reported, and no clone a single base away is much larger than it.

The CDR3 measures 14 amino acids from cysteine to phenylalanine. Of the read, only the CDR3 DNA is kept; its 42 bases are in frame from base 1. Trimming costs V 5 bases and J 1 base, and their ends lie 11 bases apart. What the authors observed across the whole study: In validation, the model predicted ophthalmopathy progression with about 64% sensitivity and about 73% specificity; 12 predicted patients were CT-confirmed with GO in a median of around 6.5 months. The 13-signature model separated ophthalmopathy from stable hyperthyroidism with approximately 90% sensitivity and about 81% specificity in cross-validation, and 80%/75% in the test set. No statistical method was used to set the sample size in advance, and the investigators knew which group each participant was assigned to. Among expanded thyroid clonotypes with frequency above 0.001, most also showed up in blood, which suggests that blood repertoires may reflect the thyroid immune response.

For repertoire sequencing, the TCR beta CDR3 regions were amplified from RNA transcripts. A first-round RT-PCR used HTBI primers with the Qiagen OneStep RT-PCR kit, followed by a second-round multiplex PCR, size selection and purification. Sequencing of the libraries was carried out on an Illumina HiSeq2000 in paired-end mode with 100 bp reads. In the source study's methods: SOAPnuke was used to process the reads, throwing out any read that had adapters, had uncalled bases, had a mean Phred below 15, or lacked an exact constant-primer or identifier match. High-quality paired reads were merged with COPE v1.2.5. Clonotypes were defined as unique nucleotide sequences and were aligned to IMGT TRB V, D and J references using MiTCR v1.1. The analysis was limited to V-J combinations with a frequency above 0.0001, which together covered over 99% of the repertoires. For each V-J combination, a TCR clonal expansion and chaos score was defined as the ratio of F50 clonal expansion to chaos observed in the TCRdist matrix. Welch's t-statistics and random forest were used to reduce features to some 13 V-J combinations, which were fed into a naive Bayes classifier. Thyroid-blood repertoire similarity was quantified with the Morisita-Horn index. TCRdb trimmed the raw reads at Q25, called clones with MiXCR and kept productive beta chains. Merged by CDR3 protein, the rows form single entries marked with the most common genes and DNA. TCRdb's processing, not the authors' own work, is the source of the V and J calls. The sample table records 150,000 to 200,000 distinct CDR3 sequences; 30% to 45% of these occur just once. Of the sample, roughly 8.9% is held by the ten largest clones.

Ophthalmopathy patients had moderately to severely active disease, Clinical Activity Score of at least 3, NOSPECS grade of at least 4, and disease duration under 3 months. Patients were excluded if they had other autoimmune diseases, uncontrolled infections, pregnancy or lactation. Diagnosis relied on clinical symptoms, serum thyroxine, TRAb, thyroid ultrasound and orbital computed tomography. Ficoll-Paque density gradient centrifugation was used to isolate PBMCs from 8.5 to 10 ml of fresh peripheral blood. Total RNA was extracted using Trizol reagent, and RNA quality was checked on an Agilent 2100 Bioanalyzer.

Recombination connected TRBV12-3 or TRBV12-4 to TRBJ2-5, with the D gene not clear enough to name. The sample was peripheral blood. This clonotype originated in a man aged 30 to 45 with Graves' ophthalmopathy. Donor details come from another sample of the same person, matched by shared clones. CDR3 protein: CASSQTGTQETQYF. The nucleotide sequence is given as TGTGCCAGCAGTCAAACTGGTACCCAAGAGACCCAGTACTTC.